A selection of T cell receptor beta chains follows, all from one sample in a study of shared clonotypes between healthy human individuals. The data were produced by immunoSEQ multiplex PCR, yet TCRdb's version contains in-frame clones alone and is incomplete. The data show some 2,000,000 clones, 95% seen once. Material: naive CD4+ T cells sorted from blood. These receptors all come from a man between 18 and 29 years old in good health. CDR3s include the opening cysteine and the closing phenylalanine or tryptophan. The order of the fields is CDR3 length, D gene, V gene, clone size, J gene, CDR3 DNA, CDR3 protein. D genes are given only for firm matches. Clone size is shown for a subset of rows, as once, few, many or a class of expanded clone.

CDR3 length: 13
D gene: .
V gene: TRBV27
clone size: .
J gene: TRBJ1-3
CDR3 DNA: TGTGCCAGCAGTGATACAGGGTTGGACACCATATATTTT
CDR3 protein: CASSDTGLDTIYF

CDR3 length: 12
D gene: TRBD1
V gene: TRBV5-1
clone size: .
J gene: TRBJ2-1
CDR3 DNA: TGCGCCAGCAGCTTACAGGGGAATGAGCAGTTCTTC
CDR3 protein: CASSLQGNEQFF

CDR3 length: 11
D gene: .
V gene: TRBV6-1
clone size: .
J gene: TRBJ1-1
CDR3 DNA: TGTGCCAGCAGTGAAGCGGCTGAAGCTTTCTTT
CDR3 protein: CASSEAAEAFF

CDR3 length: 13
D gene: TRBD1
V gene: TRBV11-1
clone size: .
J gene: TRBJ2-5
CDR3 DNA: TGTGCCAGCAGTCGGGACAGCCAAGAGACCCAGTACTTC
CDR3 protein: CASSRDSQETQYF

CDR3 length: 11
D gene: .
V gene: TRBV10-2
clone size: .
J gene: TRBJ2-7
CDR3 DNA: TGCGCCAGCAGTGAGGGATACGAGCAGTACTTC
CDR3 protein: CASSEGYEQYF

CDR3 length: 15
D gene: TRBD2
V gene: TRBV11-2
clone size: .
J gene: TRBJ2-5
CDR3 DNA: TGTGCCAGCAGCTTAGCGGGAGGGCCATTAGAGACCCAGTACTTC
CDR3 protein: CASSLAGGPLETQYF

CDR3 length: 15
D gene: TRBD1
V gene: TRBV2
clone size: .
J gene: TRBJ2-5
CDR3 DNA: TGTGCCAGCAGTGATCCCAGGGGGATCGGAGAGACCCAGTACTTC
CDR3 protein: CASSDPRGIGETQYF

CDR3 length: 15
D gene: .
V gene: TRBV6-1
clone size: .
J gene: TRBJ2-7
CDR3 DNA: TGTGCCAGCAGTCGATCGATGGGCGGCGGGTACGAGCAGTACTTC
CDR3 protein: CASSRSMGGGYEQYF

CDR3 length: 13
D gene: .
V gene: TRBV18
clone size: few
J gene: TRBJ1-5
CDR3 DNA: TGTGCCAGCTCACCAGGGCTAAATCAGCCCCAGCATTTT
CDR3 protein: CASSPGLNQPQHF

CDR3 length: 12
D gene: .
V gene: TRBV7-2
clone size: .
J gene: TRBJ2-1
CDR3 DNA: TGTGCCAGCAGCTTCTTAGTTAATGAGCAGTTCTTC
CDR3 protein: CASSFLVNEQFF

CDR3 length: 13
D gene: .
V gene: TRBV6-5
clone size: .
J gene: TRBJ1-3
CDR3 DNA: TGTGTTTCGGTTGGGGGCTACGGAAACACCATATATTTT
CDR3 protein: CVSVGGYGNTIYF

CDR3 length: 15
D gene: TRBD1
V gene: TRBV5-1
clone size: once
J gene: TRBJ2-7
CDR3 DNA: TGCGCCAGCAGCGCCCGGACAGGGATCCAGGGGGAGCAGTACTTC
CDR3 protein: CASSARTGIQGEQYF

CDR3 length: 12
D gene: .
V gene: TRBV6-1
clone size: .
J gene: TRBJ2-7
CDR3 DNA: TGTGCCAGCCGGCGGGGAATCTACGAGCAGTACTTC
CDR3 protein: CASRRGIYEQYF

CDR3 length: 15
D gene: TRBD2
V gene: TRBV6-1
clone size: .
J gene: TRBJ2-7
CDR3 DNA: TGTGCCAGCAGTCCCCGCTGGCGGGAGGTCAACGAGCAGTACTTC
CDR3 protein: CASSPRWREVNEQYF

CDR3 length: 11
D gene: .
V gene: TRBV6-5
clone size: .
J gene: TRBJ1-1
CDR3 DNA: TGTGCCAGCACTCTATTCGGGGAAGCTTTCTTT
CDR3 protein: CASTLFGEAFF

CDR3 length: 15
D gene: TRBD1
V gene: TRBV19
clone size: .
J gene: TRBJ2-4
CDR3 DNA: TGTGCCAGTAGTATAGAGGGGGGACAGGGTAACATTCAGTACTTC
CDR3 protein: CASSIEGGQGNIQYF

CDR3 length: 15
D gene: TRBD1
V gene: TRBV25-1
clone size: .
J gene: TRBJ2-3
CDR3 DNA: TGTGCCAGCAGTGAATACGGACAGGGGACAGATACGCAGTATTTT
CDR3 protein: CASSEYGQGTDTQYF

CDR3 length: 14
D gene: .
V gene: TRBV5-1
clone size: .
J gene: TRBJ2-3
CDR3 DNA: TGCGCCAGCGCCGGCGAATCTAGCACAGATACGCAGTATTTT
CDR3 protein: CASAGESSTDTQYF

CDR3 length: 13
D gene: .
V gene: TRBV4-1
clone size: .
J gene: TRBJ2-7
CDR3 DNA: TGCGCCAGCAGCCAAGACCCCAGGGGATCACAGTACTTC
CDR3 protein: CASSQDPRGSQYF

CDR3 length: 12
D gene: .
V gene: TRBV5-1
clone size: .
J gene: TRBJ2-7
CDR3 DNA: TGCGCGTCTCAGCAGGAGCCCCCTCGGAAGTACTTC
CDR3 protein: CASQQEPPRKYF

CDR3 length: 11
D gene: .
V gene: TRBV11-2
clone size: .
J gene: TRBJ2-7
CDR3 DNA: TGTGCCAGCAGCTCTCTTTACGAGCAGTACTTC
CDR3 protein: CASSSLYEQYF

CDR3 length: 14
D gene: .
V gene: TRBV5-1
clone size: .
J gene: TRBJ2-7
CDR3 DNA: TGCGCCAGCAGCGCGGACAAAAACTCCTACGAGCAGTACTTC
CDR3 protein: CASSADKNSYEQYF

CDR3 length: 14
D gene: .
V gene: TRBV5-1
clone size: .
J gene: TRBJ2-7
CDR3 DNA: TGCGCCAGCAGCCCTTCGGGAGTCGGCTACGAGCAGTACTTC
CDR3 protein: CASSPSGVGYEQYF

CDR3 length: 16
D gene: .
V gene: TRBV7-2
clone size: .
J gene: TRBJ2-3
CDR3 DNA: TGTGCCAGCAGCAGGAATTGGGGGGGGCGCACAGATACGCAGTATTTT
CDR3 protein: CASSRNWGGRTDTQYF

CDR3 length: 16
D gene: .
V gene: TRBV4-1
clone size: .
J gene: TRBJ2-1
CDR3 DNA: TGCGCCAGCAGCCAAGATGGCCTAGTGGAATACAATGAGCAGTTCTTC
CDR3 protein: CASSQDGLVEYNEQFF

CDR3 length: 17
D gene: TRBD2
V gene: TRBV7-6
clone size: .
J gene: TRBJ2-3
CDR3 DNA: TGTGCCAGCAGCTTAGGCGGATCTAGCGGAGGCACAGATACGCAGTATTTT
CDR3 protein: CASSLGGSSGGTDTQYF

CDR3 length: 16
D gene: .
V gene: TRBV30
clone size: .
J gene: TRBJ2-7
CDR3 DNA: TGTGCCTGGGAGCCCTTCCTGGGCGGAAGGTATTACGAGCAGTACTTC
CDR3 protein: CAWEPFLGGRYYEQYF

CDR3 length: 14
D gene: .
V gene: TRBV11-2
clone size: .
J gene: TRBJ2-7
CDR3 DNA: TGTGCCAGCAGCTTAGGGCCAGGACCCTACGAGCAGTACTTC
CDR3 protein: CASSLGPGPYEQYF

CDR3 length: 14
D gene: .
V gene: TRBV6-5
clone size: .
J gene: TRBJ1-1
CDR3 DNA: TGTGCCAGCAGTTACGACGGCATGAACACTGAAGCTTTCTTT
CDR3 protein: CASSYDGMNTEAFF

CDR3 length: 15
D gene: .
V gene: TRBV13
clone size: .
J gene: TRBJ1-1
CDR3 DNA: TGTGCCAGCAGCTATTCGGGGGCTGGGCTCACTGAAGCTTTCTTT
CDR3 protein: CASSYSGAGLTEAFF

CDR3 length: 15
D gene: TRBD2
V gene: TRBV27
clone size: .
J gene: TRBJ2-1
CDR3 DNA: TGTGCCAGGGTCGATCCTAGCGGGTGTCACAATGAGCAGTTCTTC
CDR3 protein: CARVDPSGCHNEQFF

CDR3 length: 15
D gene: .
V gene: TRBV6-6
clone size: .
J gene: TRBJ2-7
CDR3 DNA: TGTGCCAGCAGTTACTCTGACTACCCCGCCGGCGAGCAGTACTTC
CDR3 protein: CASSYSDYPAGEQYF

CDR3 length: 15
D gene: .
V gene: TRBV5-1
clone size: .
J gene: TRBJ2-7
CDR3 DNA: TGCGCCAGCAGCTTGGGGGTCGGCCCAACCTACGAGCAGTACTTC
CDR3 protein: CASSLGVGPTYEQYF

CDR3 length: 14
D gene: TRBD2
V gene: TRBV10-3
clone size: .
J gene: TRBJ2-2
CDR3 DNA: TGTGCCATCAGTTTAGGACTAGACACCGGGGAGCTGTTTTTT
CDR3 protein: CAISLGLDTGELFF

CDR3 length: 14
D gene: TRBD1
V gene: TRBV7-8
clone size: .
J gene: TRBJ2-7
CDR3 DNA: TGTGCCAGCAGCGCCCGGGACAGGCTGTACGAGCAGTACTTC
CDR3 protein: CASSARDRLYEQYF

CDR3 length: 14
D gene: .
V gene: TRBV6-5
clone size: .
J gene: TRBJ2-7
CDR3 DNA: TGTGCCAGCAGACCACAGGGATTCATGTACGAGCAGTACTTC
CDR3 protein: CASRPQGFMYEQYF

CDR3 length: 19
D gene: TRBD2
V gene: TRBV5-1
clone size: .
J gene: TRBJ2-1
CDR3 DNA: TGCGCCAGCAGCCCGCTTGGTCGCTTTGCGGGAGTCGGCTACAATGAGCAGTTCTTC
CDR3 protein: CASSPLGRFAGVGYNEQFF

CDR3 length: 16
D gene: .
V gene: TRBV7-2
clone size: .
J gene: TRBJ1-6
CDR3 DNA: TGTGCCAGCAGCTTTTCCGGAGCAACCTATAATTCACCCCTCCACTTT
CDR3 protein: CASSFSGATYNSPLHF

CDR3 length: 16
D gene: .
V gene: TRBV27
clone size: .
J gene: TRBJ1-6
CDR3 DNA: TGTGCCAGCAGTTTGGATACGGGCTCCTATAATTCACCCCTCCACTTT
CDR3 protein: CASSLDTGSYNSPLHF

CDR3 length: 16
D gene: .
V gene: TRBV7-9
clone size: .
J gene: TRBJ2-7
CDR3 DNA: TGTGCCAGCAGCTTTGTGGGCAGGAGTATCGGCTACGAGCAGTACTTC
CDR3 protein: CASSFVGRSIGYEQYF

CDR3 length: 16
D gene: .
V gene: TRBV10-3
clone size: .
J gene: TRBJ1-2
CDR3 DNA: TGTGCCATCAGTGAGTCGCTTACAGGGAAGATGTCTGGCTACACCTTC
CDR3 protein: CAISESLTGKMSGYTF

CDR3 length: 12
D gene: .
V gene: TRBV2
clone size: .
J gene: TRBJ2-5
CDR3 DNA: TGTGCCAGCAGTGTTGCGTGGGAGACCCAGTACTTC
CDR3 protein: CASSVAWETQYF

CDR3 length: 17
D gene: TRBD1
V gene: TRBV19
clone size: .
J gene: TRBJ2-6
CDR3 DNA: TGTGCCAGTAGTTCTCCGGGACAGGGAACTGGGGCCAACGTCCTGACTTTC
CDR3 protein: CASSSPGQGTGANVLTF

CDR3 length: 16
D gene: TRBD1
V gene: TRBV5-1
clone size: .
J gene: TRBJ2-3
CDR3 DNA: TGCGCCAGCAGCTTCCGGACAGGGGGAGGCACAGATACGCAGTATTTT
CDR3 protein: CASSFRTGGGTDTQYF

CDR3 length: 14
D gene: TRBD2
V gene: TRBV6-5
clone size: .
J gene: TRBJ2-5
CDR3 DNA: TGTGCCAGCAGGGTCCTAGCGGGGCAAGAGACCCAGTACTTC
CDR3 protein: CASRVLAGQETQYF

CDR3 length: 13
D gene: .
V gene: TRBV7-2
clone size: once
J gene: TRBJ2-3
CDR3 DNA: TGTGCCAGCAGCTGGCGGGACGCAGATACGCAGTATTTT
CDR3 protein: CASSWRDADTQYF

CDR3 length: 14
D gene: TRBD2
V gene: TRBV2
clone size: .
J gene: TRBJ2-1
CDR3 DNA: TGTGCCAGCAGGGTTGCGGGGGGCCCCAATGAGCAGTTCTTC
CDR3 protein: CASRVAGGPNEQFF

CDR3 length: 14
D gene: .
V gene: TRBV7-9
clone size: .
J gene: TRBJ1-1
CDR3 DNA: TGTGCCAGCAGCTTAGGGGGAGGGTACACTGAAGCTTTCTTT
CDR3 protein: CASSLGGGYTEAFF

CDR3 length: 17
D gene: .
V gene: TRBV4-1
clone size: .
J gene: TRBJ1-1
CDR3 DNA: TGCGCCAGCAGCCGAGGGGGGCAGGGTCTCATGAACACTGAAGCTTTCTTT
CDR3 protein: CASSRGGQGLMNTEAFF

CDR3 length: 14
D gene: .
V gene: TRBV19
clone size: .
J gene: TRBJ1-2
CDR3 DNA: TGTGCCAGTAGTAACCAAGGGACAAACTATGGCTACACCTTC
CDR3 protein: CASSNQGTNYGYTF

CDR3 length: 15
D gene: TRBD1
V gene: TRBV7-2
clone size: .
J gene: TRBJ1-2
CDR3 DNA: TGTGCCAGCAGCTTAGGGGGGACAGGCGGCTATGGCTACACCTTC
CDR3 protein: CASSLGGTGGYGYTF

CDR3 length: 16
D gene: TRBD1
V gene: TRBV5-6
clone size: .
J gene: TRBJ1-5
CDR3 DNA: TGTGCCAGCAGCTTGGGGACAGGGGGCGGGAATCAGCCCCAGCATTTT
CDR3 protein: CASSLGTGGGNQPQHF

CDR3 length: 16
D gene: .
V gene: TRBV5-6
clone size: .
J gene: TRBJ1-2
CDR3 DNA: TGTGCCAGCAGCCAAGGTCCCGGGACTTTTCCAGATGGCTACACCTTC
CDR3 protein: CASSQGPGTFPDGYTF

CDR3 length: 13
D gene: .
V gene: TRBV10-3
clone size: once
J gene: TRBJ2-1
CDR3 DNA: TGTGCCACCGTCCACCAGTTGGGCGGTGAGCAGTTCTTC
CDR3 protein: CATVHQLGGEQFF

CDR3 length: 18
D gene: TRBD2
V gene: TRBV4-1
clone size: .
J gene: TRBJ2-2
CDR3 DNA: TGCGCCAGCAGCCAACTTTCCAGCGGGAGGGCGGCCACCGGGGAGCTGTTTTTT
CDR3 protein: CASSQLSSGRAATGELFF

CDR3 length: 15
D gene: .
V gene: TRBV7-9
clone size: .
J gene: TRBJ1-1
CDR3 DNA: TGTGCCAGCAGCATCAACCGGGGCTTGAACACTGAAGCTTTCTTT
CDR3 protein: CASSINRGLNTEAFF

CDR3 length: 15
D gene: .
V gene: TRBV2
clone size: .
J gene: TRBJ1-4
CDR3 DNA: TGTGCCAGCAGCCTTGGAGCACAGTTTAATGAAAAACTGTTTTTT
CDR3 protein: CASSLGAQFNEKLFF